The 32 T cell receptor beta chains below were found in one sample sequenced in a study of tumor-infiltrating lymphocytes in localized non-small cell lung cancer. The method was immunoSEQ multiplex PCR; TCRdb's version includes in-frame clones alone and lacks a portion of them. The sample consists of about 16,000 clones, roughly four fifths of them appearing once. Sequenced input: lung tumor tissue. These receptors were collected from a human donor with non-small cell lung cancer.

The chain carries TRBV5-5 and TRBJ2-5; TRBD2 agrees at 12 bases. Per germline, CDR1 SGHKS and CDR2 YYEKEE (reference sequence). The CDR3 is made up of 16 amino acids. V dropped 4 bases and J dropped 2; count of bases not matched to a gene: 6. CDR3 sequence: CASSSEGTSGQETQYF. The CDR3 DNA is TGTGCCAGCAGCAGTGAGGGGACTAGCGGGCAAGAGACCCAGTACTTC.

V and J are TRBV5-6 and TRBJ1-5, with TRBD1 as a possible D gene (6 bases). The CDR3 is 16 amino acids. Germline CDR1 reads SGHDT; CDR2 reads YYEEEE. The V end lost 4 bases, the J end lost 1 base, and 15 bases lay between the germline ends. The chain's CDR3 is CASSGGPGASNQPQHF. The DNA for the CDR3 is TGTGCCAGCAGCGGGGGTCCGGGGGCGAGCAATCAGCCCCAGCATTTT.

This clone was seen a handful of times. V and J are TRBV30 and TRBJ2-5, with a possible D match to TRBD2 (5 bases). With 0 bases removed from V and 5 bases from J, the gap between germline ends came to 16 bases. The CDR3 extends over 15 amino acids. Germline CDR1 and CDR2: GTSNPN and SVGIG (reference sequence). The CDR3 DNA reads TGTGCCTGGAGTGTACGGGTGCGGGCCTGGGAGACCCAGTACTTC. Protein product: CAWSVRVRAWETQYF.

In DNA form, the CDR3 reads TGTGCCAGCAGCCAAGGGCAGTACTATACGCAGTATTTT. Encoded protein: CASSQGQYYTQYF. The chain joins TRBV4-2 to TRBJ2-3, with unresolved D. The CDR3 has 13 residues. Germline V gene data show CDR1 as LGHNA and CDR2 as YNFKEQ. V lost 1 base, J lost 7 bases, and 9 bases lay in between.

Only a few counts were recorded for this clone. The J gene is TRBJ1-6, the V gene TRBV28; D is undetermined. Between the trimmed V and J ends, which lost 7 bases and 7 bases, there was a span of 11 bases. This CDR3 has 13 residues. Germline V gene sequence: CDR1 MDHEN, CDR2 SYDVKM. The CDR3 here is CASTRGLNSPLHF. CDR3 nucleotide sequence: TGTGCCAGCACGAGAGGGCTGAATTCACCCCTCCACTTT.

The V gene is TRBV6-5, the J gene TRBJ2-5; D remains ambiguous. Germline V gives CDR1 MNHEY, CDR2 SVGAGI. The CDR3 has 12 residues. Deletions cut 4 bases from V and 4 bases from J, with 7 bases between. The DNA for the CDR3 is TGTGCCAGCAGTTCGTACGGAGAGACCCAGTACTTC. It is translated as CASSSYGETQYF.

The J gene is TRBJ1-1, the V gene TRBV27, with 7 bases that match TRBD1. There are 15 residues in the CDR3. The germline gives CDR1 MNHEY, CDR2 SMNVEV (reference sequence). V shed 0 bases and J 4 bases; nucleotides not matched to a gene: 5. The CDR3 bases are TGTGCCAGCAGTTTATCCAGGGGGGGGTTCACTGAAGCTTTCTTT. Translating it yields CASSLSRGGFTEAFF.

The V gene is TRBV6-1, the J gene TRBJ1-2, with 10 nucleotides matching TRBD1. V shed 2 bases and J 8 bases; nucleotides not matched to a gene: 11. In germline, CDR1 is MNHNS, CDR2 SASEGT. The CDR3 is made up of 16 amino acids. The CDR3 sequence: CASSELRVTGGSGYTF. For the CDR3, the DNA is TGTGCCAGCAGTGAATTGAGGGTGACAGGGGGCAGCGGCTACACCTTC.

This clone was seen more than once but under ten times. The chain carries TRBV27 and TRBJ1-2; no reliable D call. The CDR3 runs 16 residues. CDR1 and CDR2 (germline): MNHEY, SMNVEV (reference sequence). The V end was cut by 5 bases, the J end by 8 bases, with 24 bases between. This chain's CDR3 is CASSPTSFSPVRGYTF. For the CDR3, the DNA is TGTGCCAGCAGTCCGACCTCGTTTTCGCCGGTACGGGGCTACACCTTC.

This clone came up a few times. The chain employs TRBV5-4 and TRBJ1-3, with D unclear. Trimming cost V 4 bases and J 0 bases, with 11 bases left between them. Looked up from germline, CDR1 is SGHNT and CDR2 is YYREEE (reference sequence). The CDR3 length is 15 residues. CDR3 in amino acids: CASSQTVSSGNTIYF. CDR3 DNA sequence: TGTGCCAGCAGCCAGACCGTGAGCTCTGGAAACACCATATATTTT.

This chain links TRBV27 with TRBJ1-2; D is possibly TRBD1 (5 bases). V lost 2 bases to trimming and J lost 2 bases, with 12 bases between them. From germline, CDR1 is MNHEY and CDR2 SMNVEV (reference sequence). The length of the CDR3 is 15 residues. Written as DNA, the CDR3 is TGTGCCAGCAGTTTAATCTCCGGGACCAACTATGGCTACACCTTC. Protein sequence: CASSLISGTNYGYTF.

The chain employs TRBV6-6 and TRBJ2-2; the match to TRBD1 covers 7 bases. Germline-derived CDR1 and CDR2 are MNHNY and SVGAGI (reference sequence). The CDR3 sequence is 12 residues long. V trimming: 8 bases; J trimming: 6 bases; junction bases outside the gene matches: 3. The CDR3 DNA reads TGTGCCAGCGCACAGGGGTCCGGGGAGCTGTTTTTT. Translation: CASAQGSGELFF.

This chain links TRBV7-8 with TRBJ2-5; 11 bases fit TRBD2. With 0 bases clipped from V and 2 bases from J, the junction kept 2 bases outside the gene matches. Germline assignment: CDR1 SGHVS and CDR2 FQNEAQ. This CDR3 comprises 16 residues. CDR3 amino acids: CASSLAGLAAQETQYF. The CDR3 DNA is TGTGCCAGCAGCTTAGCGGGACTAGCGGCGCAAGAGACCCAGTACTTC. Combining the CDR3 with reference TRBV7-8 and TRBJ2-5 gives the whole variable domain GAGVSQSPRYKVAKRGQDVALRCDPISGHVSLFWYQQALGQGPEFLTYFQNEAQLDKSGLPSDRFFAERPEGSVSTLKIQRTQQEDSAVYLCASSLAGLAAQETQYFGPGTRLLVL.

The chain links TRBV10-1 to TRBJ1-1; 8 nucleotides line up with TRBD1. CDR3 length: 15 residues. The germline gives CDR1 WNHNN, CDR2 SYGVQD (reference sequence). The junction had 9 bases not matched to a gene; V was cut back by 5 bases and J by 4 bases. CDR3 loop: CASSPGQGKGTEAFF. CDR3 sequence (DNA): TGCGCCAGCAGTCCCGGACAGGGAAAAGGCACTGAAGCTTTCTTT.

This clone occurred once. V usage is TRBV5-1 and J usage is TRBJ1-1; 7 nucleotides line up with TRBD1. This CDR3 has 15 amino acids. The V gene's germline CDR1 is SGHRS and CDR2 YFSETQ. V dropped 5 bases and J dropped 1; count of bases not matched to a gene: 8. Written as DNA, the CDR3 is TGCGCCAGCAGGTATAGGGACAGACGGAACACTGAAGCTTTCTTT. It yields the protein CASRYRDRRNTEAFF. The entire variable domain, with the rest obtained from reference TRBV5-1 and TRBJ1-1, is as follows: KAGVTQTPRYLIKTRGQQVTLSCSPISGHRSVSWYQQTPGQGLQFLFEYFSETQRNKGNFPGRFSGRQFSNSRSEMNVSTLELGDSALYLCASRYRDRRNTEAFFGQGTRLTVV.

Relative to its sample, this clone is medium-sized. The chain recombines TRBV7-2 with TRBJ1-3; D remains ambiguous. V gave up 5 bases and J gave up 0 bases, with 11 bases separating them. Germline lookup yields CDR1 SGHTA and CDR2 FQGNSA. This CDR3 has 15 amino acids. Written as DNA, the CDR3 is TGTGCCAGCAGCGATGACGGGGTCTCTGGAAACACCATATATTTT. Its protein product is CASSDDGVSGNTIYF.

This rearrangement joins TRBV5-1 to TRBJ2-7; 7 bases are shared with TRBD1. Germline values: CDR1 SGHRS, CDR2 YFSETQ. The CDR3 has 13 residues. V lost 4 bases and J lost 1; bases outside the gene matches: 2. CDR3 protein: CASSRDRSYEQYF. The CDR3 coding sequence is TGCGCCAGCAGCCGGGACAGATCCTACGAGCAGTACTTC.

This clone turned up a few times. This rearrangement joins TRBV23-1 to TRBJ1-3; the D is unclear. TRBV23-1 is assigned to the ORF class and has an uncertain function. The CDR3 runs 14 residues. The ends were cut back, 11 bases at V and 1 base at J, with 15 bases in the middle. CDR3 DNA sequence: TGCGCCTTAAAGGTGGGCAGATCTGGAAACACCATATATTTT. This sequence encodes CALKVGRSGNTIYF.

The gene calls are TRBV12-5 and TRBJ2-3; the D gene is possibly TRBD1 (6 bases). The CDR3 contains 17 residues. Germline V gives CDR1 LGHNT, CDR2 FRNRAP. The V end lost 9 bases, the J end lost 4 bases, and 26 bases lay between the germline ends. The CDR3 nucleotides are TGTGCTAGCACTTTCGCTGGGTGGGGGCGCGTCGCAGATACGCAGTATTTT. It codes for CASTFAGWGRVADTQYF.

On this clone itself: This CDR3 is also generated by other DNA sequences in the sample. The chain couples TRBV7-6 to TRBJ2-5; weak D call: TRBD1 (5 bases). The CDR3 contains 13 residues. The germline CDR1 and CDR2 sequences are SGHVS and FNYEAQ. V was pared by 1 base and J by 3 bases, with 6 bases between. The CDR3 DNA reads TGTGCCAGCAGCTTAGGACAGAAAGAGACCCAGTACTTC. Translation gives CASSLGQKETQYF. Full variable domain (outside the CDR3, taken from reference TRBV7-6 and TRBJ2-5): GAGVSQSPRYKVTKRGQDVALRCDPISGHVSLYWYRQALGQGPEFLTYFNYEAQQDKSGLPNDRFSAERPEGSISTLTIQRTEQRDSAMYRCASSLGQKETQYFGPGTRLLVL.

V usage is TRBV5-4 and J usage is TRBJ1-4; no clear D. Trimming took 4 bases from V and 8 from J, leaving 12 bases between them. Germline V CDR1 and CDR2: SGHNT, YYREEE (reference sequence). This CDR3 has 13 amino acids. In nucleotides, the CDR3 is TGTGCCAGCAGCCAAGCAGAGCCGGAAAAACTGTTTTTT. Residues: CASSQAEPEKLFF.

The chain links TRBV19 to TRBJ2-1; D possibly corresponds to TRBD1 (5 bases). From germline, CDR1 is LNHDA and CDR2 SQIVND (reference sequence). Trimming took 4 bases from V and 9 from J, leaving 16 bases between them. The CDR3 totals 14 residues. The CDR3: CASSTSSTVSEQFF. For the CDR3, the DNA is TGTGCCAGTAGTACCTCCTCGACAGTGTCTGAGCAGTTCTTC.

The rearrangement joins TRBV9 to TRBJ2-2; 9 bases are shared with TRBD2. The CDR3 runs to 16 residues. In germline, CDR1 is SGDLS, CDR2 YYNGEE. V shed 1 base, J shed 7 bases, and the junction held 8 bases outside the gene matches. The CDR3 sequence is CASSVLSGGTGGELFF. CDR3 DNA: TGTGCCAGCAGCGTATTAAGCGGGGGGACTGGCGGGGAGCTGTTTTTT. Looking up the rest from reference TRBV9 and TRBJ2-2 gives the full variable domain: DSGVTQTPKHLITATGQRVTLRCSPRSGDLSVYWYQQSLDQGLQFLIQYYNGEERAKGNILERFSAQQFPDLHSELNLSSLELGDSALYFCASSVLSGGTGGELFFGEGSRLTVL.

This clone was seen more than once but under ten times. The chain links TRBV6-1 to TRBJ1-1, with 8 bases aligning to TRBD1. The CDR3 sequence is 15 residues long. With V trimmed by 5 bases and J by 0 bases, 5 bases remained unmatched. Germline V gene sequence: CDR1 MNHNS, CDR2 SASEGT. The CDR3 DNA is TGTGCCAGCAGTACTAGACAGGGGATGAACACTGAAGCTTTCTTT. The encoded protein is CASSTRQGMNTEAFF.

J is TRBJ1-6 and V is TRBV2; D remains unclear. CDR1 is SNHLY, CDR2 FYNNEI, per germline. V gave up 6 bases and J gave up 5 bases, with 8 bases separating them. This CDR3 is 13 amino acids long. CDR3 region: CASRVADNSPLHF. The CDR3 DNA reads TGTGCCAGCAGGGTGGCCGATAATTCACCCCTCCACTTT.

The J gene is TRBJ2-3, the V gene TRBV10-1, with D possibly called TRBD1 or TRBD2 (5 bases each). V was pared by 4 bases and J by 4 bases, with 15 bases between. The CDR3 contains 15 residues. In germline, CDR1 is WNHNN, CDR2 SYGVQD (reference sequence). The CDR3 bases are TGCGCCAGCAGTGTCGGGACCCCAAGCGCAGATACGCAGTATTTT. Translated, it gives CASSVGTPSADTQYF.

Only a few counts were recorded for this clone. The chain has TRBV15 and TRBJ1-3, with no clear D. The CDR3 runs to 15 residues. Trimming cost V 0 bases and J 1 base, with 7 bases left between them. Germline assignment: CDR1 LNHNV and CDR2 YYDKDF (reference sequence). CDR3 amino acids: CATSRDRMSGNTIYF. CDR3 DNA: TGTGCCACCAGCAGAGACAGGATGTCTGGAAACACCATATATTTT.

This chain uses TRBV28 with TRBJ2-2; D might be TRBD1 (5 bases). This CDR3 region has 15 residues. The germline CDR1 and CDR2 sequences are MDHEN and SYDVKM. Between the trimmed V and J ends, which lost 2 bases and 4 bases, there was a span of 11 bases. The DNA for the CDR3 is TGTGCCAGCAGTTTAAGTAGGGGTGGCACCGGGGAGCTGTTTTTT. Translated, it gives CASSLSRGGTGELFF.

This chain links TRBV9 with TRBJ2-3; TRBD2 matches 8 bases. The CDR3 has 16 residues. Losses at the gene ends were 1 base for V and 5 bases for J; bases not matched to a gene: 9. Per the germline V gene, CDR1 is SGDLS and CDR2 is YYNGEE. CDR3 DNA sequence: TGTGCCAGCAGCGTAATGGGCGGGAGGTCCCAAGATACGCAGTATTTT. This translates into CASSVMGGRSQDTQYF.

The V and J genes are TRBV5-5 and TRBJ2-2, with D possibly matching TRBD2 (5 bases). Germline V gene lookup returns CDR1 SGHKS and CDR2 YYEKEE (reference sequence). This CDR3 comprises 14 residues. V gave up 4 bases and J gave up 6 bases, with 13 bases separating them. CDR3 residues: CASSPKLEPGELFF. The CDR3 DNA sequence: TGTGCCAGCAGCCCGAAACTAGAACCCGGGGAGCTGTTTTTT.

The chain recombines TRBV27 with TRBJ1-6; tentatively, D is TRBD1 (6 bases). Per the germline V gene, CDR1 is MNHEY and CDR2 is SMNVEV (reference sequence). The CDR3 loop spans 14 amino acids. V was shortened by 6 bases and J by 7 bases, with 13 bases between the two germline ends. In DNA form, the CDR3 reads TGTGCCAGCAGGTTGGGGCAGGGGAATTCACCCCTCCACTTT. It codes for CASRLGQGNSPLHF.

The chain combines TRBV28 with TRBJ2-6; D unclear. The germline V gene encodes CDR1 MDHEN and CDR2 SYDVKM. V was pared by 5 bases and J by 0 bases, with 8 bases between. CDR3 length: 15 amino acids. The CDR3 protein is CASSPDSSGANVLTF. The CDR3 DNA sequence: TGTGCCAGCAGTCCCGATTCCTCTGGGGCCAACGTCCTGACTTTC. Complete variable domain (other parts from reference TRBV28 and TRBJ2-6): DVKVTQSSRYLVKRTGEKVFLECVQDMDHENMFWYRQDPGLGLRLIYFSYDVKMKEKGDIPEGYSVSREKKERFSLILESASTNQTSMYLCASSPDSSGANVLTFGAGSRLTVL.